This T cell receptor beta chain is drawn from a study of shared clonotypes between healthy human individuals. Study-wide points: Apart from blood, nothing was sampled; tissue repertoires likely differ. Shared clonotypes: approximately 5% naive CD4, under 4% naive CD8, under 2.5% memory CD4, roughly 0.4% memory CD8. A reduction in generation probabilities was seen for non-shared clonotypes relative to those shared by all four donors.

To note about this clone: Antigen: not known.

The CDR3 totals 16 residues. The germline CDR1 and CDR2 sequences are SGDLS and YYNGEE. Trimming shortened V by 0 bases and J by 3 bases, and 13 bases separated the two germline ends. Over several immunoSEQ plates, each subset's genomic DNA was distributed in even portions. Using immunoSEQ multiplex PCR, the repertoire was profiled, and TCRdb retains in-frame clones only, with some absent. The repertoire holds more than 1,200,000 clones, with around 98.5% as singletons. The sample consisted of naive CD4+ T cells sorted from blood. Regarding subset: CD45RA+ positively selected. The receptor was isolated from a man in his thirties or forties in good health. This chain links TRBV9 with TRBJ1-5; D unresolved. CDR3 region: CASSVVSRVDNQPQHF. CDR3 nucleotides: TGTGCCAGCAGCGTAGTGTCTCGAGTGGACAATCAGCCCCAGCATTTT.